The 16 T cell receptor beta chains listed next were all sequenced from one sample in a study of blood T cell repertoires in COVID-19. Sequencing used immunoSEQ multiplex PCR; TCRdb keeps in-frame clones, though not all of them. The sample comprises roughly 150,000 clones, more than 80% of which are singletons, and approximately 11% rests with the top ten. The specimen sequenced was peripheral blood. Receptors were obtained from a human donor in a cohort sampled during active COVID-19.

This clone has a single count. The V call is TRBV30, the J call TRBJ1-2, with 8 bases fitting TRBD1. Trimming took 2 bases from V and 7 from J; bases not matched to a gene: 12. CDR3 length equals 15 residues. Germline CDR1 and CDR2: GTSNPN and SVGIG (reference sequence). CDR3 sequence: CAWSTTGGGSGGYTF. The CDR3 bases are TGTGCCTGGAGTACAACAGGGGGAGGCTCTGGTGGCTACACCTTC.

J is TRBJ2-2 and V is TRBV27, with D tentatively TRBD1 (5 bases). Germline assignment: CDR1 MNHEY and CDR2 SMNVEV (reference sequence). This CDR3 contains 14 residues. The V and J ends lost 5 bases and 1 base respectively, with 8 bases between them. This chain's CDR3 is CASSRDRNTGELFF. The CDR3 DNA is TGTGCCAGCAGTAGAGACAGGAACACCGGGGAGCTGTTTTTT.

This sequence joins TRBV6-5 and TRBJ2-7; 7 bases map to TRBD2. Germline lookup yields CDR1 MNHEY and CDR2 SVGAGI. V lost 7 bases, J lost 3 bases, and 9 bases stayed unmatched. This CDR3 has 14 residues. This chain's CDR3 is CASTPSGDHYEQYF. Here the CDR3 DNA reads TGTGCCAGCACTCCCAGCGGGGACCACTACGAGCAGTACTTC.

The chain joins TRBV27 to TRBJ1-1, with a tentative D call TRBD1 (6 bases). The CDR3 loop spans 14 amino acids. Germline assignment: CDR1 MNHEY and CDR2 SMNVEV (reference sequence). Trimming left V 6 bases short and J 2 bases short, with 13 bases between. CDR3 sequence: CASSLLQGNTEAFF. CDR3 nucleotide sequence: TGTGCCAGCAGCCTTTTACAGGGAAACACTGAAGCTTTCTTT.

The chain couples TRBV7-8 to TRBJ1-1, with TRBD1 as a possible D gene (5 bases). V was pared by 2 bases and J by 5 bases, with 12 bases between. The CDR3 has 14 residues. Looked up from germline, CDR1 is SGHVS and CDR2 is FQNEAQ. The CDR3 here is CASSLRGVGTEAFF. The CDR3, as DNA: TGTGCCAGCAGCTTACGGGGGGTTGGTACTGAAGCTTTCTTT.

CDR3 bases: TGTGCCAGCGCGCGGAACAATTCACCCCTCCACTTT. Its translation is CASARNNSPLHF. This rearrangement joins TRBV7-9 to TRBJ1-6; D gene ambiguous. Per the germline V gene, CDR1 is SEHNR and CDR2 is FQNEAQ (reference sequence). This CDR3 has 12 amino acids. Trimming took off 8 bases at V and 7 bases at J, with 9 bases between the two ends.

The genes are TRBV27 and TRBJ1-5; 11 bases agree with TRBD1. The germline V gene encodes CDR1 MNHEY and CDR2 SMNVEV (reference sequence). V lost 3 bases and J lost 6; bases outside the gene matches: 4. This CDR3 has 15 amino acids. CDR3 region: CASSLDRGPRQPQHF. As DNA, the CDR3 is TGTGCCAGCAGTTTGGACAGGGGGCCCCGTCAGCCCCAGCATTTT.

The chain joins TRBV28 to TRBJ1-4; D is uncertain. Germline lookup yields CDR1 MDHEN and CDR2 SYDVKM. Trimming left V 7 bases short and J 13 bases short, with 19 bases between. The CDR3 loop spans 13 amino acids. DNA for the CDR3: TGTGCCAGCACCAACCCCGCCGCCAGAAGACTGTTTTTT. Amino acid sequence: CASTNPAARRLFF.

This clone was recorded at least ten times. V gene TRBV4-3 combines with J gene TRBJ2-7; TRBD1 matches at 12 bases. The CDR3 extends over 15 amino acids. V was pared by 5 bases and J by 2 bases, with 4 bases of the junction left unmatched. The germline V gene has CDR1 LGHNA and CDR2 YSLEER. CDR3 coding DNA: TGCGCCAGCAGCTCCCGGGACAGGGGGCCCTACGAGCAGTACTTC. Its translation: CASSSRDRGPYEQYF.

The chain carries TRBV3-1 (or the pseudogene TRBV3-2) and TRBJ2-3; D call uncertain. This CDR3 is 17 amino acids long. Germline V gene lookup returns CDR1 LGHDT and CDR2 YNNKEL (reference sequence). V lost 1 base and J lost 6, with 20 bases in between. The CDR3 here is CASSQVFADEAEDTQYF. The CDR3 nucleotides are TGTGCCAGCAGCCAAGTCTTCGCAGACGAGGCGGAGGATACGCAGTATTTT.

The V gene is TRBV11-2, the J gene TRBJ2-1; TRBD2 aligns across 9 bases. Germline V lookup: CDR1 SGHAT, CDR2 FQNNGV. CDR3 size: 17 residues. The ends lost 0 bases at V and 5 bases at J; junction bases unmatched: 8. The CDR3 nucleotides read TGTGCCAGCAGCTTAGATCCTGGCGGGGGGGGTGACAATGAGCAGTTCTTC. Translating gives CASSLDPGGGGDNEQFF.

The rearrangement joins TRBV18 to TRBJ1-5; D is unclear. The CDR3 has 15 amino acids. Between the trimmed V and J ends, which lost 6 bases and 7 bases, there was a span of 19 bases. Germline V gene sequence: CDR1 KGHSH, CDR2 LQKENI. The CDR3 nucleotides are TGTGCCAGCTCCCCAGAGGGCTCAATCGGCCAGCCCCAGCATTTT. This gives the protein CASSPEGSIGQPQHF.

The chain carries TRBV19 and TRBJ2-5; TRBD1 matches 9 bases. This CDR3 is 15 amino acids long. Trimming removed 5 bases from V and 5 bases from J; junction bases left unmatched: 9. Germline values: CDR1 LNHDA, CDR2 SQIVND (reference sequence). Here the CDR3 DNA reads TGTGCCAGTAGTCCCAGGGACAGGGTGGGTGAGACCCAGTACTTC. Translating gives CASSPRDRVGETQYF.

The chain recombines TRBV7-9 with TRBJ1-2; TRBD1 is a possible D gene (5 bases). V gave up 5 bases and J gave up 0 bases, with 16 bases separating them. This CDR3 spans 16 amino acids. Germline assignment: CDR1 SEHNR and CDR2 FQNEAQ (reference sequence). The CDR3 DNA reads TGTGCCAGCAGCGGCTCTTCGACAGTCTCTAACTATGGCTACACCTTC. This gives the protein CASSGSSTVSNYGYTF.

The rearrangement links TRBV15 to TRBJ2-7; the match to TRBD2 covers 10 bases. The CDR3 is made up of 15 amino acids. J lost 2 bases, V lost 5 bases, and 6 bases had no gene match. Germline CDR1 is LNHNV and CDR2 is YYDKDF (reference sequence). The CDR3 region has the DNA TGTGCCACCAGCGTACCTAGCGGGGGTACCTACGAGCAGTACTTC. Protein product: CATSVPSGGTYEQYF.

V and J are TRBV7-2 and TRBJ1-1, with D tentatively TRBD1 (5 bases). Germline CDR1 is SGHTA and CDR2 is FQGNSA. Trimming took 4 bases from V and 1 from J, leaving 7 bases between them. This CDR3 contains 13 residues. The CDR3 DNA reads as TGTGCCAGCAGCTCCGACAGGAACACTGAAGCTTTCTTT. Translating it yields CASSSDRNTEAFF.